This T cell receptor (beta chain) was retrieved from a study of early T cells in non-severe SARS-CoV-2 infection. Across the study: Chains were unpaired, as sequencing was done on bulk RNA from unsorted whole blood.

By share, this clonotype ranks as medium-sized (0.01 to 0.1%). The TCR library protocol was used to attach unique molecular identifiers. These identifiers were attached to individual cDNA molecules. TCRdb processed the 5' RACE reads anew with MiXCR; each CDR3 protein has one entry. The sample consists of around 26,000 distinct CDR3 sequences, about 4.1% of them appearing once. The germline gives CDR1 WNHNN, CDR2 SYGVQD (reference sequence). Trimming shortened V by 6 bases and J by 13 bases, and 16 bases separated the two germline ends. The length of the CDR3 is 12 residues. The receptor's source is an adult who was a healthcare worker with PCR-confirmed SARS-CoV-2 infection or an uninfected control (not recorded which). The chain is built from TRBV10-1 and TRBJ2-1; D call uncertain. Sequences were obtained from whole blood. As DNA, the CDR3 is TGCGCCAGCAGCAGAGGATCGGCTGTCCAGTTCTTC. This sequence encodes CASSRGSAVQFF.